This TCR beta chain is drawn from a study of control samples from healthy donors and cancer patients. Assay: immunoSEQ multiplex PCR; the TCRdb copy retains only in-frame clones and omits some. The sample holds about 51,000 clones, 88% seen once. The germline CDR1 and CDR2 sequences are MNHEY and SVGEGT. Trimming stripped 5 bases from V and 2 bases from J, with 10 bases between. The CDR3 extends over 14 amino acids. The clonotype originates from a man aged 50-60 years with head and neck cancer. Source material: PBMCs. The chain uses TRBV6-2 or TRBV6-3 and TRBJ2-1; a possible D gene is TRBD2 (6 bases). This CDR3 is CASSIADPYNEQFF. CDR3 in DNA: TGTGCCAGCAGTATAGCGGACCCCTACAATGAGCAGTTCTTC.